The entry below gives a single TCR beta chain sequence along with its context. TCRdb processed the PCR reads anew with MiXCR; each CDR3 protein has one entry. The sample has approximately 550,000 distinct CDR3 sequences, about 20% seen once. The CDR3 loop spans 16 amino acids. Germline V gene data show CDR1 as DFQATT and CDR2 as SNEGSKA (reference sequence). Trimming took off 4 bases at V and 2 bases at J, with 21 bases between the two ends. The record originates from a study of molecular identifiers for immune sequencing clone quantification. The origin of this receptor is a human donor in good health. Some libraries in this study had Jurkat cell RNA spiked in. The chain carries TRBV20-1 and TRBJ2-7; D is possibly TRBD1 or TRBD2 (7 bases each). The sample was naive CD8+ T cells from blood, with Jurkat cell RNA spiked in. Subset meaning: FACS-sorted CD8+CD4-CCR7+CD45RA+ naive T cells. The CDR3 protein is CSAKDRQMAGAYEQYF. The CDR3 DNA reads TGCAGTGCTAAGGACAGGCAGATGGCGGGAGCCTACGAGCAGTACTTC.